A selection of T cell receptor beta chains follows, all from one sample in a study of cytomegalovirus exposure and HLA in healthy donors. Only in-frame clones appear in the TCRdb table, and some are missing; sequencing was by immunoSEQ multiplex PCR. The sample includes 100,000 or so clones, 70% to 75% seen only once; the top ten take 1.3%. Sequenced material: PBMCs. These receptors originate from a man in his forties or fifties in good health and CMV-seronegative. CDR3s include the opening cysteine and the closing phenylalanine or tryptophan. Each record gives: clone size, V gene, J gene, D gene, CDR3 protein, CDR3 DNA. D genes are given only for firm matches. Only part of the rows carry a size: once, few, many, or a class if the clone is expanded.

NA	TRBV5-4	TRBJ1-1	TRBD1	CASSATGVRGEAFF	TGTGCCAGCAGCGCGACAGGGGTTCGGGGTGAAGCTTTCTTT
NA	TRBV2	TRBJ1-2	TRBD1	CASVGTGYGYTF	TGTGCCAGCGTTGGGACAGGTTATGGCTACACCTTC
NA	TRBV7-6	TRBJ1-4	TRBD1	CASSLAGGWDEKLFF	TGTGCCAGCAGCTTAGCAGGGGGCTGGGACGAAAAACTGTTTTTT
few	TRBV7-2	TRBJ2-7	TRBD2	CASSLGGGGAVREQYF	TGTGCCAGCAGCTTAGGGGGCGGGGGGGCGGTGCGGGAGCAGTACTTC
few	TRBV27	TRBJ1-2	TRBD1	CASSLRDRLPPGDYGYTF	TGTGCCAGCAGTTTAAGGGACAGGCTTCCCCCCGGGGACTATGGCTACACCTTC
few	TRBV7-9	TRBJ2-7	NA	CASSSFEGDYEQYF	TGTGCCAGCAGCTCTTTTGAAGGGGACTACGAGCAGTACTTC
NA	TRBV5-1	TRBJ1-6	TRBD1	CASSSQGVKGNSPLHF	TGCGCCAGCAGCTCTCAGGGGGTTAAGGGCAATTCACCCCTCCACTTT
NA	TRBV10-3	TRBJ1-2	NA	CAISDGGNGYTF	TGTGCCATCAGTGACGGGGGGAACGGCTACACCTTC
NA	TRBV25-1	TRBJ2-2	TRBD1	CASNRGPNTGELFF	TGTGCCAGCAACAGGGGGCCGAACACCGGGGAGCTGTTTTTT
NA	TRBV30	TRBJ2-7	TRBD2	CAWGGLAGGGEQYF	TGTGCCTGGGGTGGACTAGCGGGAGGTGGAGAGCAGTACTTC
few	TRBV19	TRBJ2-7	TRBD1	CASSRAGGTGEQYF	TGTGCCAGTTCGCGGGCAGGGGGGACAGGGGAGCAGTACTTC
once	TRBV4-1	TRBJ2-7	NA	CASSQDRGNEQYF	TGCGCCAGCAGCCAAGACCGGGGGAACGAGCAGTACTTC
NA	TRBV4-3	TRBJ2-7	NA	CASSQGREGYEQYF	TGCGCCAGCAGCCAAGGCAGGGAAGGCTACGAGCAGTACTTC
NA	TRBV19	TRBJ2-7	TRBD2	CASSIVATSGRGSYEQYF	TGTGCCAGTAGTATAGTCGCAACTAGCGGGAGAGGCTCCTACGAGCAGTACTTC
NA	TRBV13	TRBJ2-7	TRBD2	CASSLQVSSGRSNEQYF	TGTGCCAGCAGCTTACAGGTCTCTAGCGGGAGATCAAACGAGCAGTACTTC
NA	TRBV6-5	TRBJ1-1	NA	CASSYPIEKAFF	TGTGCCAGCAGTTACCCTATCGAAAAAGCTTTCTTT